Below, one T cell receptor (beta chain) is given with its context. The record originates from a study of blood T cell repertoires in COVID-19. Looking at the study overall: From the United States, Italy and Spain came samples of acute and convalescent COVID-19. In each case, the material was cDNA or gDNA derived from T cells, B-cell-depleted T cells, or PBMCs.

Authors' processing steps: Amplification with reference gene primers provided the estimates of nucleated cell counts. The assay was immunoSEQ multiplex PCR, and TCRdb's table has in-frame clones only and misses some. V and J calls plus clone size are reproduced from that table; the DNA served to infer D and trimming. The data show around 45,000 clones, under 95% seen once. This CDR3 is 16 amino acids long. Germline CDR1 reads SGHNT; CDR2 reads YYREEE (reference sequence). J lost 4 bases, V lost 2 bases, and 10 bases had no gene match. This chain links TRBV5-4 with TRBJ1-2, with TRBD1 matching 8 bases. The sequencing sample was made of peripheral blood. The clonotype comes from a man aged 65-85 years with active COVID-19. The CDR3 nucleotides read TGTGCCAGCAGCTTCAGAGGGCCAGGGGGCGGCTATGGCTACACCTTC. This translates into CASSFRGPGGGYGYTF.